This TCR beta chain was recorded in a study of blood T cell repertoires in COVID-19. Study-wide background: Donors in the United States, Italy and Spain gave samples during acute or convalescent COVID-19. Sources were T cells, B-cell-depleted T cells, or PBMCs; the material itself was cDNA or gDNA.

Germline values: CDR1 SGHVS, CDR2 FQNEAQ. Deletions cut 4 bases from V and 2 bases from J, with 12 bases between. The CDR3 is made up of 14 amino acids. This clone was detected once. Per the study methods: Cell counts per sample came from amplifying reference gene primers. TCRdb's copy holds only in-frame clones and misses some; the assay was immunoSEQ multiplex PCR. V and J calls and clone size follow that table, whereas D and trimming were derived from the DNA. Of about 72,000 clones listed, 70% to 90% are singletons. This receptor was identified in a man in his 70s with active or convalescent COVID-19. Sequenced sample: peripheral blood. J is TRBJ2-7 and V is TRBV7-8; possible D gene TRBD2, 5 bases. CDR3 nucleotides: TGTGCCAGCAGCTCTCCACTAGTCCCCTACGAGCAGTACTTC. Translated: CASSSPLVPYEQYF.